The next 30 T cell receptor beta chains were all read from a single sample in a study of spatial heterogeneity in lung cancer. The sample's time point: sample taken at primary tumor resection. Tumor, nontumor lung or frozen PBMC supplied whole RNA that was sequenced unsorted. TCRdb analysed the 5' RACE reads with MiXCR anew, one entry per CDR3 protein. The top ten hold under 14% of the sample, which has approximately 38,000 distinct CDR3 sequences, around 5.5% seen once. The sample here was PBMCs, taken at surgery. These receptors were collected from a male donor with early-stage non-small cell lung cancer.

Many counts were recorded for this clonotype. The chain uses TRBV12-3 or TRBV12-4 and TRBJ2-3; D call uncertain. V dropped 0 bases and J dropped 1 base, with 5 bases sitting between them. The CDR3 is made up of 14 amino acids. CDR3 region: CASSLALRTDTQYF. DNA of the CDR3: TGTGCCAGCAGTTTAGCGTTGCGCACAGATACGCAGTATTTT.

This clonotype was recorded many times. The genes are TRBV12-3 or TRBV12-4 and TRBJ1-1, with D maybe TRBD1 (5 bases). V lost 6 bases and J 4 bases, leaving 18 bases between the germline ends. This CDR3 has 15 residues. CDR3 residues: CASSAYGAASTEAFF. The DNA of the CDR3 is TGTGCCAGCAGCGCGTACGGGGCCGCGAGCACTGAAGCTTTCTTT.

Many counts were recorded for this clonotype. The CDR3 loop reads CSARAGQGDQPQHF. CDR3 nucleotides: TGCAGTGCTAGAGCGGGACAGGGAGATCAGCCCCAGCATTTT. V and J are TRBV20-1 and TRBJ1-5; 9 bases agree with TRBD1. The CDR3 runs to 14 residues. The V and J ends lost 1 base and 5 bases, in that order; junction bases with no gene match: 3. The V gene's germline CDR1 is DFQATT and CDR2 SNEGSKA (reference sequence).

The chain uses TRBV7-6 and TRBJ2-7, with a weak D call TRBD1 (5 bases). The CDR3 has 15 residues. The V gene lost 4 bases and the J gene lost 3 bases, with 16 bases spanning the gap. Germline lookup yields CDR1 SGHVS and CDR2 FNYEAQ. CDR3 coding DNA: TGTGCCAGCAGCTCACCAGGGCAGAAAGTCTACGAGCAGTACTTC. It codes for CASSSPGQKVYEQYF.

CDR3 residues: CSASAITGGSYNEQFF. The CDR3 bases are TGCAGTGCTAGTGCGATTACAGGGGGCTCCTACAATGAGCAGTTCTTC. The chain employs TRBV20-1 and TRBJ2-1; 8 nucleotides align to TRBD1. The junction had 7 bases not matched to a gene; V was cut back by 3 bases and J by 0 bases. The CDR3 contains 16 residues. The V gene's germline CDR1 is DFQATT and CDR2 SNEGSKA (reference sequence).

This clonotype was observed at least ten times. The V call is TRBV7-9, the J call TRBJ1-1; possibly TRBD1 for D (6 bases). Germline CDR1 and CDR2: SEHNR and FQNEAQ (reference sequence). V was shortened by 5 bases and J by 8 bases, with 21 bases between the two germline ends. This CDR3 spans 15 amino acids. The CDR3 here is CASSPTPRGTLEAFF. The CDR3 DNA reads TGTGCCAGCAGCCCGACCCCCAGGGGAACCTTAGAAGCTTTCTTT. The full variable domain, with the rest looked up from reference TRBV7-9 and TRBJ1-1, is DTGVSQNPRHKITKRGQNVTFRCDPISEHNRLYWYRQTLGQGPEFLTYFQNEAQLEKSRLLSDRFSAERPKGSFSTLEIQRTEQGDSAMYLCASSPTPRGTLEAFFGQGTRLTVV.

The chain is built from TRBV29-1 and TRBJ1-1; D not certain. From germline, CDR1 is SQVTM and CDR2 ANQGSEA. The length of the CDR3 is 12 residues. V was clipped by 0 bases and J by 6 bases, with 8 bases between them. The DNA for the CDR3 is TGCAGCGTTGAAGATAAAGTCGCTGAAGCTTTCTTT. Its protein product is CSVEDKVAEAFF.

This clonotype was found many times. CDR3 in amino acids: CASQRNTGELFF. The CDR3 DNA reads as TGTGCCAGCCAGCGTAACACCGGGGAGCTGTTTTTT. This chain connects TRBV7-2 to TRBJ2-2, with unresolved D. The germline CDR1 and CDR2 sequences are SGHTA and FQGNSA. This CDR3 has 12 amino acids. V was trimmed by 8 bases and J by 2 bases, leaving 6 bases between them.

This clonotype was observed a few times. V and J are TRBV7-2 and TRBJ2-7, with 7 bases identical to TRBD2. Trimming at V came to 2 bases and at J to 7 bases, leaving 11 bases not matched to a gene. The CDR3 runs to 15 residues. The germline CDR1 and CDR2 sequences are SGHTA and FQGNSA. The CDR3 region is CASSLSGAARGEQYF. Written as DNA, the CDR3 is TGTGCCAGCAGCTTAAGCGGGGCCGCGCGGGGAGAGCAGTACTTC.

The sample holds many counts of this clonotype. The V gene is TRBV2, the J gene TRBJ2-3; 7 bases align to TRBD2. V dropped 6 bases and J dropped 4; count of bases not matched to a gene: 10. Germline assignment: CDR1 SNHLY and CDR2 FYNNEI. This CDR3 is built from 15 residues. The DNA for the CDR3 is TGTGCCAGCAGGAGCGGGACCAGGATACCAGATACGCAGTATTTT. Translating it yields CASRSGTRIPDTQYF.

Many counts were recorded for this clonotype. The J gene is TRBJ1-2, the V gene TRBV14, with D perhaps matching TRBD1 (5 bases). V shed 5 bases and J shed 4 bases, with 17 bases lying between them. The CDR3 is 15 amino acids. Germline CDR1 SGHDN, CDR2 FVKESK. CDR3 DNA sequence: TGTGCCAGCAGCACCACGGGACGGCTAATCTATGGCTACACCTTC. This codes for CASSTTGRLIYGYTF. Filled out from reference TRBV14 and TRBJ1-2, the complete variable domain reads EAGVTQFPSHSVIEKGQTVTLRCDPISGHDNLYWYRRVMGKEIKFLLHFVKESKQDESGMPNNRFLAERTGGTYSTLKVQPAELEDSGVYFCASSTTGRLIYGYTFGSGTRLTVV.

By its share, this clonotype is medium-sized (0.01 to 0.1%). The chain joins TRBV10-3 to TRBJ2-3; 11 nucleotides agree with TRBD2. Germline trimming cut 4 bases from V and 4 bases from J; bases unmatched to any gene: 7. The V gene's germline CDR1 is ENHRY and CDR2 SYGVKD. The CDR3 totals 16 residues. The CDR3 reads CAISGGLAGGSDTQYF. Here the CDR3 DNA reads TGTGCCATCAGTGGGGGCCTAGCGGGGGGCTCAGATACGCAGTATTTT.

This clonotype appeared a few times. This rearrangement joins TRBV9 to TRBJ2-7, with TRBD2 as a possible D gene (5 bases). CDR1 and CDR2 (germline): SGDLS, YYNGEE. V lost 4 bases, J lost 3 bases, and 14 bases lay in between. This CDR3 spans 14 amino acids. The CDR3 here is CASSLGSRDYEQYF. In DNA form, the CDR3 reads TGTGCCAGCAGCCTAGGGTCCCGGGACTACGAGCAGTACTTC. Full variable domain (rest looked up from reference TRBV9 and TRBJ2-7): DSGVTQTPKHLITATGQRVTLRCSPRSGDLSVYWYQQSLDQGLQFLIQYYNGEERAKGNILERFSAQQFPDLHSELNLSSLELGDSALYFCASSLGSRDYEQYFGPGTRLTVT.

This clonotype was observed at least ten times. V is TRBV29-1 and J is TRBJ2-6; the D gene is possibly TRBD1 (6 bases). Trimming removed 4 bases from V and 2 bases from J, with 6 bases in between. CDR1 and CDR2 from the germline V gene are SQVTM and ANQGSEA. There are 13 residues in the CDR3. Here the CDR3 reads CSVAGAGANVLTF. The CDR3 region has the DNA TGCAGCGTTGCAGGGGCTGGGGCCAACGTCCTGACTTTC.

This clonotype was seen many times. This rearrangement joins TRBV7-9 to TRBJ2-3; perhaps TRBD1 as D (5 bases). Trimming pared 1 base from V and 1 base from J, leaving 6 bases between. CDR3 length: 14 amino acids. The V gene's germline CDR1 is SEHNR and CDR2 FQNEAQ (reference sequence). As DNA, the CDR3 is TGTGCCAGCAGCTTAGGACAGCGCACAGATACGCAGTATTTT. Translation: CASSLGQRTDTQYF.

This clonotype has ten or more counts. The chain employs TRBV29-1 and TRBJ1-2; 7 positions agree with TRBD1. This CDR3 is built from 11 residues. Germline loops: CDR1 SQVTM, CDR2 ANQGSEA. Trimming cost V 6 bases and J 8 bases; bases outside gene matches: 6. The CDR3 protein is CSVGQSWGYTF. CDR3 in DNA: TGCAGCGTGGGACAGTCTTGGGGCTACACCTTC.

This chain connects TRBV4-1 to TRBJ1-4; 7 bases are shared with TRBD1. The CDR3 has 19 amino acids. V lost 5 bases, J lost 2 bases, and 17 bases stayed unmatched. Per germline, CDR1 MGHRA and CDR2 YSYEKL. CDR3 loop: CASSTRQGLHPATNEKLFF. DNA of the CDR3: TGCGCCAGCAGCACACGACAGGGCCTACACCCCGCGACTAATGAAAAACTGTTTTTT.

This clonotype showed up many times. This rearrangement joins TRBV3-1 to TRBJ1-6; tentatively, D is TRBD1 (6 bases). The germline V gene has CDR1 LGHDT and CDR2 YNNKEL (reference sequence). V was cut by 1 base and J by 8 bases, with 9 bases left in between. The CDR3 is made up of 14 amino acids. The CDR3 DNA reads as TGTGCCAGCAGCCAAGCCAGGGGATATTCACCCCTCCACTTT. Protein product: CASSQARGYSPLHF.

The chain employs TRBV5-1 and TRBJ2-7, with 11 bases matching TRBD1. Germline V gene sequence: CDR1 SGHRS, CDR2 YFSETQ. V lost 3 bases and J lost 4; bases outside the gene matches: 6. The CDR3 has 15 amino acids. The CDR3 DNA reads TGCGCCAGCAGCTCCGCGTGGGACAGGGGGTACGAGCAGTACTTC. This translates into CASSSAWDRGYEQYF.

The chain combines TRBV20-1 with TRBJ1-1, with 10 positions matching TRBD1. The CDR3 totals 14 residues. Trimming at V came to 2 bases and at J to 7 bases, leaving 7 bases not matched to a gene. CDR1 DFQATT and CDR2 SNEGSKA come from the germline V gene (reference sequence). The CDR3 loop reads CSARPGTGVDEAFF. DNA of the CDR3: TGCAGTGCTAGACCCGGGACAGGGGTTGATGAAGCTTTCTTT.

This clonotype came up many times. J is TRBJ1-5 and V is TRBV2, with TRBD1 matching 12 bases. V shed 6 bases and J 6 bases; nucleotides not matched to a gene: 3. In germline, CDR1 is SNHLY, CDR2 FYNNEI. The CDR3 loop spans 14 amino acids. CDR3 DNA: TGTGCCAGCAGATGGGACAGGGGGCTTCAGCCCCAGCATTTT. This encodes CASRWDRGLQPQHF.

This clonotype was seen only once. The genes are TRBV25-1 and TRBJ2-7; 7 bases align to TRBD2. V was clipped by 4 bases and J by 6 bases; unmatched bases: 12. The CDR3 has 15 residues. Germline CDR1 reads MGHDK; CDR2 reads SYGVNS. CDR3 nucleotides: TGTGCCAGCAGTGCCGGTGGGAGGGGCCCTGGCGAGCAGTACTTC. Translating gives CASSAGGRGPGEQYF.

The rearrangement links TRBV12-3 or TRBV12-4 to TRBJ2-1; 10 bases agree with TRBD2. CDR3 length equals 15 residues. The V and J ends lost 6 bases and 6 bases, in that order; junction bases with no gene match: 8. The CDR3: CASRQSGGALNEQFF. The DNA of the CDR3 is TGTGCCAGCAGGCAGAGCGGGGGGGCCCTCAATGAGCAGTTCTTC.

The V call is TRBV7-2, the J call TRBJ1-6; TRBD1 is a possible D gene (5 bases). The V end was cut by 2 bases, the J end by 7 bases, with 18 bases between. Germline V gives CDR1 SGHTA, CDR2 FQGNSA. This CDR3 has 17 residues. CDR3 protein: CASSLPSRGAWNSPLHF. The CDR3 region has the DNA TGTGCCAGCAGCTTACCATCGAGAGGGGCGTGGAATTCACCCCTCCACTTT.

Many counts were recorded for this clonotype. This chain links TRBV27 with TRBJ2-7, with 10 bases fitting TRBD2. The germline V gene encodes CDR1 MNHEY and CDR2 SMNVEV (reference sequence). This CDR3 is 15 amino acids long. Trimming removed 4 bases from V and 6 bases from J; junction bases left unmatched: 9. CDR3 loop: CASSSRGGLASEQYF. As DNA, the CDR3 is TGTGCCAGCAGTTCCAGGGGGGGACTAGCGTCCGAGCAGTACTTC.

There are many counts of this clonotype. The chain is built from TRBV7-2 and TRBJ1-5; maybe TRBD1 (6 bases). The V end lost 2 bases, the J end lost 7 bases, and 15 bases lay between the germline ends. The CDR3 is 15 residues long. Germline-derived CDR1 and CDR2 are SGHTA and FQGNSA. Here the CDR3 reads CASSLSTGPGQPQHF. The CDR3 DNA reads TGTGCCAGCAGCTTAAGTACAGGGCCAGGGCAGCCCCAGCATTTT.

The J gene is TRBJ1-2, the V gene TRBV4-1; D uncertain. Germline CDR1 is MGHRA and CDR2 is YSYEKL. Trimming took 5 bases from V and 2 from J, leaving 9 bases between them. This CDR3 is 13 amino acids long. The CDR3, as DNA: TGCGCCAGCAGCACCAACAAGAACTATGGCTACACCTTC. Protein sequence: CASSTNKNYGYTF.

This clonotype has only a few counts. V and J are TRBV6-5 and TRBJ1-1; D gene unclear. In germline, CDR1 is MNHEY, CDR2 SVGAGI. The CDR3 has 11 amino acids. The ends were cut back, 6 bases at V and 4 bases at J, with 6 bases in the middle. The CDR3: CASRALTEAFF. CDR3 DNA sequence: TGTGCCAGCAGGGCCCTCACTGAAGCTTTCTTT.

This clonotype was seen ten or more times. The chain employs TRBV7-2 and TRBJ1-5, with a weak D call TRBD1 (6 bases). V lost 3 bases and J 7 bases, leaving 10 bases between the germline ends. The V gene's germline CDR1 is SGHTA and CDR2 FQGNSA. The CDR3 consists of 13 residues. The CDR3 protein is CASSFLQGQPQHF. The CDR3, as DNA: TGTGCCAGCAGCTTCCTACAGGGCCAGCCCCAGCATTTT.

The genes are TRBV6-6 and TRBJ2-5; TRBD2 matches 9 bases. Germline V gives CDR1 MNHNY, CDR2 SVGAGI (reference sequence). This CDR3 comprises 14 residues. V dropped 11 bases and J dropped 4; count of bases not matched to a gene: 11. Here the CDR3 reads CAVNRRGGRETQYF. CDR3 DNA sequence: TGTGCCGTCAATAGGCGGGGGGGACGAGAGACCCAGTACTTC.